A selection of T cell receptor beta chains follows, all from one sample in a study of T cell responses to AZD1222 COVID-19 vaccine. Using immunoSEQ multiplex PCR, the repertoire was profiled, and TCRdb retains in-frame clones only, with some absent. The sample carries around 75,000 clones, 85% recorded once. The source was peripheral blood, collected on day 0 of AZD1222 vaccination. The receptors were sampled from an adult in good health. CDR3s include the opening cysteine and the closing phenylalanine or tryptophan.

V	J	length	CDR3
TRBV7-8	TRBJ2-7	14	CASSQTTGFYEQYF
TRBV7-9	TRBJ1-5	12	CASSLGVQPQHF
TRBV18	TRBJ1-4	16	CASSRTGTGTNEKLFF
TRBV6-5	TRBJ2-5	15	CATSNWQGGLETQYF
TRBV6-5	TRBJ1-1	15	CASTRQAGVNTEAFF
TRBV9	TRBJ2-1	15	CASSVQAGGFNEQFF
TRBV2	TRBJ1-2	16	CASSESESVLLYGYTF
TRBV7-2	TRBJ1-1	15	CASSFAGTGNTEAFF
TRBV4-1	TRBJ1-1	13	CASSYRESTEAFF
TRBV7-9	TRBJ2-7	15	CASSTTSGGLREQYF
TRBV4-1	TRBJ1-5	14	CASSQEGAPSPQHF
TRBV5-6	TRBJ1-5	14	CASSIGNGNQPQHF
TRBV4-3	TRBJ1-1	15	CASSQEVSMNTEAFF
TRBV19	TRBJ1-2	19	CASSARPGTGAISVYGYTF
TRBV4-1	TRBJ1-6	16	CASSHKGLNMNSPLHF
TRBV25-1	TRBJ1-2	13	CASSRGGGYGYTF
TRBV5-4	TRBJ1-3	14	CASSSGGAENTIYF
TRBV5-4	TRBJ1-2	17	CASSPPGGGGHGYGYTF
TRBV5-1	TRBJ2-3	16	CASSIGRSTSTDTQYF
TRBV3-1/TRBV3-2	TRBJ2-4	14	CASSQNHGQDIQYF
TRBV7-3	TRBJ1-2	15	CASSPGTLGNYGYTF
TRBV6-5	TRBJ2-7	14	CASSYAGSSYEQYF
TRBV9	TRBJ2-1	15	CASSVASQGLDEQFF
TRBV5-1	TRBJ1-1	11	CASSLNGEAFF
TRBV5-1	TRBJ2-3	15	CASSLVPSGVDTQYF
TRBV19	TRBJ1-2	15	CASSPSGRGNYGYTF
TRBV11-3	TRBJ2-7	14	CASSASGDSYEQYF
TRBV11-3	TRBJ1-1	15	CASSPGQGRSTEAFF
TRBV4-3	TRBJ2-7	19	CASSPRTTSGGAGLGEQYF
TRBV6-6	TRBJ2-2	16	CASRTRLAGDTGELFF
TRBV6-5	TRBJ1-5	13	CASSRQGGQPQHF
TRBV5-5	TRBJ1-6	16	CASSDAGFGYNSPLHF
TRBV6-5	TRBJ1-1	15	CASSYGGGLNTEAFF
TRBV7-9	TRBJ2-5	15	CASSLTSGGLETQYF
TRBV3-1/TRBV3-2	TRBJ2-1	20	CASSRFPSSLAGGLGNEQFF
TRBV7-7	TRBJ2-2	17	CASSPSAAGLNTGELFF
TRBV19	TRBJ1-1	14	CASSISRVGTEAFF
TRBV7-2	TRBJ2-5	14	CASSRGLAQETQYF
TRBV12-3/TRBV12-4	TRBJ2-7	12	CASSQNSYEQYF
TRBV7-9	TRBJ2-7	16	CASSLGWGQVLYEQYF
TRBV7-6	TRBJ1-3	15	CASGEGKGPGNTIYF
TRBV19	TRBJ2-3	18	CASSRTSGGGSSTDTQYF
TRBV23-1	TRBJ2-1	13	CASSPSRVNEQFF
TRBV6-1	TRBJ2-6	18	CASSGRGTVYSGANVLTF
TRBV2	TRBJ1-2	14	CASSGLGGNYGYTF
TRBV9	TRBJ2-7	16	CASSIRGQSYLYEQYF
TRBV19	TRBJ1-4	13	CASKGTASEKLFF
TRBV6-2/TRBV6-3	TRBJ2-7	16	CASSYSRLSDTYEQYF